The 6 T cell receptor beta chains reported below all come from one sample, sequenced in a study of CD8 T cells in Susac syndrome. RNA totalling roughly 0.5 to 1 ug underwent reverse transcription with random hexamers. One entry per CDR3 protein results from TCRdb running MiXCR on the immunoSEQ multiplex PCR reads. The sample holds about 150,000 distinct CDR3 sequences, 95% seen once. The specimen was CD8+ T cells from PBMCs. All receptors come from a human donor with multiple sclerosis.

The CDR3 spells CASSSPAEETQYF. CDR3 DNA: TGTGCCAGCAGCTCCCCGGCGGAAGAGACCCAGTACTTC. The J gene is TRBJ2-5, the V gene TRBV12-3 or TRBV12-4, with unresolved D. Trimming shortened V by 6 bases and J by 3 bases, and 11 bases separated the two germline ends. This CDR3 has 13 amino acids.

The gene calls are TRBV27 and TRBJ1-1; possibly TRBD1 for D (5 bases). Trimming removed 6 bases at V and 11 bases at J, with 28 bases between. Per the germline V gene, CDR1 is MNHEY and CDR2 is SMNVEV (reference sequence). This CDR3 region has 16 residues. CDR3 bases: TGTGCCAGCAGCGATATGGTGGGGCCGGGGACTGGGTTTGCTTTCTTT. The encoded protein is CASSDMVGPGTGFAFF.

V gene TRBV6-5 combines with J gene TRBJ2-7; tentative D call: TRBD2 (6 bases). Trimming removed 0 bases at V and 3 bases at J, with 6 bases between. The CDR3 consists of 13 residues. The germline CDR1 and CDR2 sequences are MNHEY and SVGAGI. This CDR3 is CASSYSTSYEQYF. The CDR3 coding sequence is TGTGCCAGCAGTTACTCGACTAGCTACGAGCAGTACTTC.

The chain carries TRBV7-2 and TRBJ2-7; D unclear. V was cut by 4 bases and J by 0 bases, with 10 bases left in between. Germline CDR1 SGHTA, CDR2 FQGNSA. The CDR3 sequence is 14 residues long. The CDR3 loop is CASSYGSFSYEQYF. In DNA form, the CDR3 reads TGTGCCAGCAGCTACGGTAGCTTCTCCTACGAGCAGTACTTC. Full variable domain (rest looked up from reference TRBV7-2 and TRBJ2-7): GAGVSQSPSNKVTEKGKDVELRCDPISGHTALYWYRQSLGQGLEFLIYFQGNSAPDKSGLPSDRFSAERTGGSVSTLTIQRTQQEDSAVYLCASSYGSFSYEQYFGPGTRLTVT.

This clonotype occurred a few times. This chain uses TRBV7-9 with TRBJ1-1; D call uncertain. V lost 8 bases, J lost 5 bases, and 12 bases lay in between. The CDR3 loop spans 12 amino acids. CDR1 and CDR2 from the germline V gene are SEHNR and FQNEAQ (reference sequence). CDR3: CASSPTGTEAFF. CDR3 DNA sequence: TGTGCCAGCTCACCAACTGGGACTGAAGCTTTCTTT.

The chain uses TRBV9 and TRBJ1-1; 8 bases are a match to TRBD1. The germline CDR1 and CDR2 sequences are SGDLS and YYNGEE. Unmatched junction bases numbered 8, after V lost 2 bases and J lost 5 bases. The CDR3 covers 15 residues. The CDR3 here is CASSVSQGAGTEAFF. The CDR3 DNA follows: TGTGCCAGCAGCGTTTCCCAGGGGGCGGGAACTGAAGCTTTCTTT.